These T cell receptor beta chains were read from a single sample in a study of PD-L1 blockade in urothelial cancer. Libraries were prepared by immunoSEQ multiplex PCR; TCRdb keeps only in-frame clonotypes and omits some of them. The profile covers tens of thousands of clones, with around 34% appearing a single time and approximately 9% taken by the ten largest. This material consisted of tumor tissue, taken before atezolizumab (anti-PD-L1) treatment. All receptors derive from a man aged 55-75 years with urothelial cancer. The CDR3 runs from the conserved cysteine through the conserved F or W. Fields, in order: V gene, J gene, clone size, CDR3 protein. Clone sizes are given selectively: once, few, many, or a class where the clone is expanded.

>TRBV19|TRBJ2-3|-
CASSTGTSGKTDTQYF
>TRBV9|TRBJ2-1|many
CASSEPGTPNEQFF
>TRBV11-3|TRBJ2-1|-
CASSLVGGGAGNEQFF
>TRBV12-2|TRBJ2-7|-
CASRLGLNPGTEYEQYF
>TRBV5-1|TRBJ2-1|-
CASSFTGAGENEQFF
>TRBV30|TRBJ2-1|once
CAWSRRRLAGNYNEQFF
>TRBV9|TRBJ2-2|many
CASSESTSINTGELFF
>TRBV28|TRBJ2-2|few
CASSPGTVGELFF
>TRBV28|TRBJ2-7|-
CASSPRDSSYEQYF
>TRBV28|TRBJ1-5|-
CASSLWGADNQPQHF
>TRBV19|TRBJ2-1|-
CASSIIAGTGNEQFF
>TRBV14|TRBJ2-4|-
CASSRGQGLGAKNIQYF
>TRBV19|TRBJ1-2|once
CASSSVGRSGYTF
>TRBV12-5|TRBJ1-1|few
CASAALLNTEAFF
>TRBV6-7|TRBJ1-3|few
CASSYGTTPHTIYF
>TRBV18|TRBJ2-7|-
CASSPPGDRLLYEQYF
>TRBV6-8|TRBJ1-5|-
CASSPLGQGDYQPQHF
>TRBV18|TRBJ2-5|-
CASSPQRRTFQETQYF
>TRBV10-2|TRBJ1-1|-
CASIRGVGTEAFF
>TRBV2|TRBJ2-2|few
CASSLAGRRNGELFF
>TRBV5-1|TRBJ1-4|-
CASSLPSGTGGGGEKLFF
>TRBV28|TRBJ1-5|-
CASSPGTENQPQHF
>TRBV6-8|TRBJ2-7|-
CASSYDGLAVYEQYF
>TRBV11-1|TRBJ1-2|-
CASSTGQVRTYGYTF
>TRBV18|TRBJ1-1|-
CASSPSPGVTEAFF
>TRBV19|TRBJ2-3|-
CASSDRLAGGTDTQYF
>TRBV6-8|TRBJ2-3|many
CASSLLRGSTDTQYF
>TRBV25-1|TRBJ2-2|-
CASSPPGTGELFF
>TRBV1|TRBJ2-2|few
CASRGSDRRINTGELFF
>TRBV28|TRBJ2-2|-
CASREDRARGELFF
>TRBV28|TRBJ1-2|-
CASSLWGTGSGYTF
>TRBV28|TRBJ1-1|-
CASSPGPDEAFF
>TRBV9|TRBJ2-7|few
CASSVEAGAGFSYEQYF
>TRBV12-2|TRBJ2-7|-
CAIPRVGSGAYEQYF
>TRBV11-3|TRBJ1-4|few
CASSLGRGTTNEKLFF
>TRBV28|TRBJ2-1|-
CASSSRDSRNEQFF
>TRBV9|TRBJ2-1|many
CASSWDPNEQFF
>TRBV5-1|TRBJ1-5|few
CASSSGQTNQPQHF
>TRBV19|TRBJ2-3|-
CASSIWTADTQYF
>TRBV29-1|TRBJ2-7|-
CSVETPGTSSYEQYF
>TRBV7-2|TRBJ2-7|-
CASSLREADEQYF
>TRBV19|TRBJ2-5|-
CASSIGAAGLLETQYF